This TCR beta chain was captured in a study of Ad26.COV2.S vaccination and SARS-CoV-2 variants. Study-wide findings and caveats: Vaccinated individuals (as opposed to placebo recipients) had higher spike-specific TCR breadth. Possible underestimation of total T cell responses by the TCR breadth and depth analyses was noted.

In regard to this clone: What it recognizes is unknown.

CDR1 MGHDK and CDR2 SYGVNS come from the germline V gene. The CDR3 loop spans 13 amino acids. V dropped 4 bases and J dropped 3 bases, with 7 bases sitting between them. TCRdb keeps only in-frame clones here, not all; method: immunoSEQ multiplex PCR. The sample contains approximately 400,000 clones, about 91% of which appear only once. The V and J genes are TRBV25-1 and TRBJ1-5; a possible D gene is TRBD1 (5 bases). Material: peripheral blood, obtained after recovery from COVID-19. The TCR comes from a human donor who had recovered from COVID-19. The CDR3, as DNA: TGTGCCAGCAGTGGACAGCTCAATCAGCCCCAGCATTTT. It specifies CASSGQLNQPQHF.